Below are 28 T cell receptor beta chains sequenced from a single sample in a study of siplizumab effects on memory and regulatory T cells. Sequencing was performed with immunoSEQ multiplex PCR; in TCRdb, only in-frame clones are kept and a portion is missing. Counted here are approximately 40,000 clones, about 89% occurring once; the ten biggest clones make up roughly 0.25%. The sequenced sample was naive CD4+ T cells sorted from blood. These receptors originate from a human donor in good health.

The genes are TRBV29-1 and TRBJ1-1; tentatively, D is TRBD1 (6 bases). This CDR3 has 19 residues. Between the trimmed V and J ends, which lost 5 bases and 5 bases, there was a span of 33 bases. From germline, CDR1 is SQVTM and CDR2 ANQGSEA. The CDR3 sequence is CSVLKGGGSWDTGRTEAFF. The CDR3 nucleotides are TGCAGCGTTCTCAAGGGGGGCGGTAGTTGGGACACTGGGAGGACTGAAGCTTTCTTT. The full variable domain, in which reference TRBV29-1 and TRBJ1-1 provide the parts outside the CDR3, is SAVISQKPSRDICQRGTSLTIQCQVDSQVTMMFWYRQQPGQSLTLIATANQGSEATYESGFVIDKFPISRPNLTFSTLTVSNMSPEDSSIYLCSVLKGGGSWDTGRTEAFFGQGTRLTVV.

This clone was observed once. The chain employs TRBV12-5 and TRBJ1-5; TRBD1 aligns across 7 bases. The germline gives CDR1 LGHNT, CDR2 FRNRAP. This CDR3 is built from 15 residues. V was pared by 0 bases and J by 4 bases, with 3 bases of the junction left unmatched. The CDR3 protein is CASGLVLTGNQPQHF. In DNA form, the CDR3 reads TGTGCTAGTGGTTTGGTACTGACAGGGAATCAGCCCCAGCATTTT. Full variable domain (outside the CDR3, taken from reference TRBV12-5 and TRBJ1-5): DARVTQTPRHKVTEMGQEVTMRCQPILGHNTVFWYRQTMMQGLELLAYFRNRAPLDDSGMPKDRFSAEMPDATLATLKIQPSEPRDSAVYFCASGLVLTGNQPQHFGDGTRLSIL.

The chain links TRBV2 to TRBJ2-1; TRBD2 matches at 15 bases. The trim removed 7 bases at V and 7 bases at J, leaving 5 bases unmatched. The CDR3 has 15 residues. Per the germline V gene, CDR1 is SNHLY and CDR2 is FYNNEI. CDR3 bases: TGTGCCAGCACCAGGACTAGCGGGGGGGTAAATGAGCAGTTCTTC. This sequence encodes CASTRTSGGVNEQFF.

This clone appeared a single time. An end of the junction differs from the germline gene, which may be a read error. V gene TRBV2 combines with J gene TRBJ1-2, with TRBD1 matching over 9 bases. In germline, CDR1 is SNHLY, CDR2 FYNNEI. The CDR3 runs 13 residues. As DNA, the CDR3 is TGTGCCAGCAGTGAAGCAAGAGGGACAGGGAACGCCTTC. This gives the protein CASSEARGTGNAF. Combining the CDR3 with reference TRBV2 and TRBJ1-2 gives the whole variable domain EPEVTQTPSHQVTQMGQEVILRCVPISNHLYFYWYRQILGQKVEFLVSFYNNEISEKSEIFDDQFSVERPDGSNFTLKIRSTKLEDSAMYFCASSEARGTGNAFGSGTRLTVV.

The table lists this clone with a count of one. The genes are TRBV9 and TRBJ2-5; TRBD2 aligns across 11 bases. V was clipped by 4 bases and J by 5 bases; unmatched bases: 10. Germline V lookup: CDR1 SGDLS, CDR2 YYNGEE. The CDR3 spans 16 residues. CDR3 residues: CASSRTSGYSRETQYF. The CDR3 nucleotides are TGTGCCAGCAGCCGGACTAGCGGGTATTCGCGGGAGACCCAGTACTTC.

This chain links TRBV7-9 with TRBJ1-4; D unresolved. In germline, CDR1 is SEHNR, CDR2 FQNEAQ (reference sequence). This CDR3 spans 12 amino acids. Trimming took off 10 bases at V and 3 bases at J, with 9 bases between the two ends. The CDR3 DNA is TGTGCCACCGGGAGGTCTAATGAAAAACTGTTTTTT. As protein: CATGRSNEKLFF.

The CDR3 here is CASNADRGLPETQYF. CDR3 bases: TGTGCCAGCAACGCGGACAGGGGGCTTCCAGAGACCCAGTACTTC. The chain uses TRBV7-2 and TRBJ2-5; 11 bases agree with TRBD1. V trimming: 7 bases; J trimming: 4 bases; junction bases outside the gene matches: 8. Germline V gives CDR1 SGHTA, CDR2 FQGNSA. This CDR3 has 15 residues. The full variable domain, with the rest looked up from reference TRBV7-2 and TRBJ2-5, is GAGVSQSPSNKVTEKGKDVELRCDPISGHTALYWYRQSLGQGLEFLIYFQGNSAPDKSGLPSDRFSAERTGGSVSTLTIQRTQQEDSAVYLCASNADRGLPETQYFGPGTRLLVL.

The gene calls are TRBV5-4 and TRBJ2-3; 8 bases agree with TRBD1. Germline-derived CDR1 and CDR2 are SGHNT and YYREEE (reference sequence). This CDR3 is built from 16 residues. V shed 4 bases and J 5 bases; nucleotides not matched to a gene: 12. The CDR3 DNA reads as TGTGCCAGCAGCCCGAGGCCCGGACAGGGCATAGATACGCAGTATTTT. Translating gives CASSPRPGQGIDTQYF.

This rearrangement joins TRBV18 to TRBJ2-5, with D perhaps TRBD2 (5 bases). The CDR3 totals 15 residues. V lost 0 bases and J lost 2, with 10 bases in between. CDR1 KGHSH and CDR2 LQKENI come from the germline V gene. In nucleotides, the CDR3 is TGTGCCAGCTCACCACCCGGAGGACCTCAAGAGACCCAGTACTTC. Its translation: CASSPPGGPQETQYF.

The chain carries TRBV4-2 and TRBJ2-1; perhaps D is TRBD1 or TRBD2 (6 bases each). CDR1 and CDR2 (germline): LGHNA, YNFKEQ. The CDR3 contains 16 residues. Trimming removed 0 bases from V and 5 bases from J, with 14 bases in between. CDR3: CASSQDGGRGNNEQFF. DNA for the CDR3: TGTGCCAGCAGCCAAGATGGGGGGCGAGGAAACAATGAGCAGTTCTTC.

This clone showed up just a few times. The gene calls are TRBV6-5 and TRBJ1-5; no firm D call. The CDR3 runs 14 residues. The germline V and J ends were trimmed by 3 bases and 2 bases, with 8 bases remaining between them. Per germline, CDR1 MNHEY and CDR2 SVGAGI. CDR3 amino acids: CASSYGEGNQPQHF. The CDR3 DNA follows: TGTGCCAGCAGTTATGGGGAGGGCAATCAGCCCCAGCATTTT.

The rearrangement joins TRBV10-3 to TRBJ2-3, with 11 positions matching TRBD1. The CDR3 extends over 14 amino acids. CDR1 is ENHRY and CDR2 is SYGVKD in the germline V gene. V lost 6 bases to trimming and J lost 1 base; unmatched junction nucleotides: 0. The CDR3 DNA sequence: TGTGCCATCAGGGGACAGGGGGGCACAGATACGCAGTATTTT. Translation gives CAIRGQGGTDTQYF.

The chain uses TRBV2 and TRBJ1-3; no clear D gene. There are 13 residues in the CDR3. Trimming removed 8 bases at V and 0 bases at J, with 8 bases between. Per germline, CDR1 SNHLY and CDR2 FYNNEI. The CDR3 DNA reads TGTGCCAGCGAAACGACCTCTGGAAACACCATATATTTT. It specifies CASETTSGNTIYF. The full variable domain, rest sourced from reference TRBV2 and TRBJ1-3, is EPEVTQTPSHQVTQMGQEVILRCVPISNHLYFYWYRQILGQKVEFLVSFYNNEISEKSEIFDDQFSVERPDGSNFTLKIRSTKLEDSAMYFCASETTSGNTIYFGEGSWLTVV.

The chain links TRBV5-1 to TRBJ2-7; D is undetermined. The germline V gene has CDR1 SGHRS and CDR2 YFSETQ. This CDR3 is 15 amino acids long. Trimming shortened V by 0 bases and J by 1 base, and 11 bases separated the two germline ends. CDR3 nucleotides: TGCGCCAGCAGCTTGGCCCTTGGGCGATCCTACGAGCAGTACTTC. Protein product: CASSLALGRSYEQYF.

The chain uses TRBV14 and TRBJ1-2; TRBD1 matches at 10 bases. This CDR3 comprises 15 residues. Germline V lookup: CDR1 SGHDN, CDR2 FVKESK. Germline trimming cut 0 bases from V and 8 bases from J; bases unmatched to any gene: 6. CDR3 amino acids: CASSQDLRDRGGYTF. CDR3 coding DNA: TGTGCCAGCAGCCAAGACCTCCGGGACAGGGGAGGCTACACCTTC.

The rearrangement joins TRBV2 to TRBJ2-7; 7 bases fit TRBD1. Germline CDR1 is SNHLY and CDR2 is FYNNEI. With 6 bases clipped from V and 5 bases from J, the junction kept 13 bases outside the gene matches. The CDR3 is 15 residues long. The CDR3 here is CASSPDRAGADEQYF. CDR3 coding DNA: TGTGCCAGCAGCCCCGACAGGGCGGGTGCGGACGAGCAGTACTTC.

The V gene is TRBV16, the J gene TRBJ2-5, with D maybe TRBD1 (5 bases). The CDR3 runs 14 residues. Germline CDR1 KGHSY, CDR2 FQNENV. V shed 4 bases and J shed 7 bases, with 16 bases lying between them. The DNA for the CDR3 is TGTGCCAGCAGCCCTCTGGACACCTTACGGACCCAGTACTTC. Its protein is CASSPLDTLRTQYF.

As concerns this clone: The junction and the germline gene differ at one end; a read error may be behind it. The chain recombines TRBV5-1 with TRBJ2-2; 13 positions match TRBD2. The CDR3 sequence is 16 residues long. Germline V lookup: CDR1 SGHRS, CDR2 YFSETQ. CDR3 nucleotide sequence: TGCGCCAGCAGGTTGGGACTAGCGGGGATCACCGGGGAGCTGTTTTTT. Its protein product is CASRLGLAGITGELFF.

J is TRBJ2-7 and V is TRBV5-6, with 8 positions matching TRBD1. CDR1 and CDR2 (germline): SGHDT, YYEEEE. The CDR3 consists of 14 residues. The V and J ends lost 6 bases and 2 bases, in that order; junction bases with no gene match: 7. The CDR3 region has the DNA TGTGCCAGCACTCCCCGGACAGGGCCCTACGAGCAGTACTTC. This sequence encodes CASTPRTGPYEQYF.

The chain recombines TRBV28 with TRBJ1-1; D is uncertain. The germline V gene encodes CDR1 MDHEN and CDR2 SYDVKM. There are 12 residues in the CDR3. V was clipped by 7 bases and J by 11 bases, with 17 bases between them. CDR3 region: CASIATTGGAFF. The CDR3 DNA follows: TGTGCCAGCATAGCTACGACGGGTGGGGCTTTCTTT.

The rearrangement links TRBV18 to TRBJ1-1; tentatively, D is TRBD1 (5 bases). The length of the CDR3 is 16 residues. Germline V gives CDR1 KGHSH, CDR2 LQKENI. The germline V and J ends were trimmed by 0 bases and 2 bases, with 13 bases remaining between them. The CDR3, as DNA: TGTGCCAGCTCACCACCTTACTCAGGGACCAACACTGAAGCTTTCTTT. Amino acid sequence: CASSPPYSGTNTEAFF.

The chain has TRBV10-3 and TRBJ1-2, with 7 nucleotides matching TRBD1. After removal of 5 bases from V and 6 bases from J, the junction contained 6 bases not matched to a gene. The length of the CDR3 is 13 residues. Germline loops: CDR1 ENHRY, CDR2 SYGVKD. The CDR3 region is CAISSPGGHGYTF. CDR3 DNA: TGTGCCATCAGTAGTCCAGGGGGACATGGCTACACCTTC.

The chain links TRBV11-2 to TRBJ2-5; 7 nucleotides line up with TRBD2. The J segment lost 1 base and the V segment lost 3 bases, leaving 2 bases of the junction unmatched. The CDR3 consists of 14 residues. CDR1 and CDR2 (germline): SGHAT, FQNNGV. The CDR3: CASSFWGGQETQYF. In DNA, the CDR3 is TGTGCCAGCAGCTTTTGGGGGGGCCAAGAGACCCAGTACTTC.

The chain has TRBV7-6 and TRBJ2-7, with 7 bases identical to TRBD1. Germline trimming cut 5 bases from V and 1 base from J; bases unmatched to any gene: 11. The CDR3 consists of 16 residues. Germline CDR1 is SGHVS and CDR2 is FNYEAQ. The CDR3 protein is CASSPPPGQASYEQYF. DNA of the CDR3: TGTGCCAGCAGCCCCCCTCCCGGACAGGCGTCCTACGAGCAGTACTTC.

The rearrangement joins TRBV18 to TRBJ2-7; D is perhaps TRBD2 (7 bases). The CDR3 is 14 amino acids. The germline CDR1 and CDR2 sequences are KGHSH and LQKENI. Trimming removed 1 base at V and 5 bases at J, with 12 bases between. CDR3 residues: CASSPLQGGNEQYF. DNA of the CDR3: TGTGCCAGCTCACCACTACAGGGAGGGAACGAGCAGTACTTC.

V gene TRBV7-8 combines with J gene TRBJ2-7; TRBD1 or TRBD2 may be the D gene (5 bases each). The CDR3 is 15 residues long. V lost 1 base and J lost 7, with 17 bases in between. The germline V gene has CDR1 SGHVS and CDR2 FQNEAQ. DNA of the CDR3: TGTGCCAGCAGCTTAGAGCAGGCAGGGAGTTATGAGCAGTACTTC. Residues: CASSLEQAGSYEQYF. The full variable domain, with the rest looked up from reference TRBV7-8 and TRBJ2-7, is GAGVSQSPRYKVAKRGQDVALRCDPISGHVSLFWYQQALGQGPEFLTYFQNEAQLDKSGLPSDRFFAERPEGSVSTLKIQRTQQEDSAVYLCASSLEQAGSYEQYFGPGTRLTVT.

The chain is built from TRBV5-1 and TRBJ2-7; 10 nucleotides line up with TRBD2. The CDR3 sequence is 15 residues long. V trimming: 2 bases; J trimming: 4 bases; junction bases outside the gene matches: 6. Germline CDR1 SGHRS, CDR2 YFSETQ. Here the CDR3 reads CASSFEASGSYEQYF. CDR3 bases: TGCGCCAGCAGCTTCGAGGCTAGCGGGAGTTACGAGCAGTACTTC.

The CDR3 nucleotides read TGTGCTAGTGGTTCGACAGGGCTGAACACCGGGGAGCTGTTTTTT. Its protein product is CASGSTGLNTGELFF. The chain recombines TRBV12-5 with TRBJ2-2, with 7 bases matching TRBD1. The CDR3 is made up of 15 amino acids. CDR1 LGHNT and CDR2 FRNRAP come from the germline V gene. With 4 bases clipped from V and 1 base from J, the junction kept 3 bases outside the gene matches.